These 28 T cell receptor beta chains were all obtained from the same sample, sequenced in a study of blood T cell repertoires in COVID-19. Assay: immunoSEQ multiplex PCR; the TCRdb copy retains only in-frame clones and omits some. This repertoire shows around 140,000 clones, 75% to 90% found once; its top ten account for 1.7%. The sample consisted of peripheral blood. These receptors were taken from a woman in her 50s with acute or convalescent COVID-19.

The rearrangement uses TRBV6-5 and TRBJ1-3; D may be TRBD1 (6 bases). Per germline, CDR1 MNHEY and CDR2 SVGAGI. There are 15 residues in the CDR3. Trimming stripped 2 bases from V and 1 base from J, with 9 bases between. The CDR3 DNA sequence: TGTGCCAGCAGTTACCTACAGGGTTCTGGAAACACCATATATTTT. It yields the protein CASSYLQGSGNTIYF.

The chain combines TRBV2 with TRBJ1-2; the D gene is possibly TRBD1 (6 bases). With 8 bases removed from V and 0 bases from J, the gap between germline ends came to 13 bases. Germline V lookup: CDR1 SNHLY, CDR2 FYNNEI. The CDR3 is made up of 14 amino acids. The CDR3 DNA sequence: TGTGCCAGCGAACGGACAGTAGCTAACTATGGCTACACCTTC. This encodes CASERTVANYGYTF.

The chain carries TRBV14 and TRBJ1-3; D uncertain. CDR3 length: 14 amino acids. The V end lost 1 base, the J end lost 0 bases, and 4 bases lay between the germline ends. Germline V gives CDR1 SGHDN, CDR2 FVKESK. This CDR3 reads CASSQVYSGNTIYF. The CDR3 DNA reads TGTGCCAGCAGCCAAGTTTACTCTGGAAACACCATATATTTT.

This CDR3 reads CASSPGLGADQPQHF. For the CDR3, the DNA is TGTGCCAGCAGCCCAGGGCTAGGGGCGGATCAGCCCCAGCATTTT. This chain joins TRBV6-6 and TRBJ1-5; TRBD1 is a possible D gene (5 bases). The CDR3 extends over 15 amino acids. The germline gives CDR1 MNHNY, CDR2 SVGAGI (reference sequence). With 6 bases removed from V and 5 bases from J, the gap between germline ends came to 17 bases.

The chain has TRBV4-1 and TRBJ2-1; 13 positions match TRBD2. With 6 bases clipped from V and 3 bases from J, the junction kept 8 bases outside the gene matches. This CDR3 spans 17 amino acids. The germline V gene has CDR1 MGHRA and CDR2 YSYEKL. The CDR3 nucleotides read TGCGCCAGCAGAAGACTAGCGGGGGGCACCGGCTACAATGAGCAGTTCTTC. It yields the protein CASRRLAGGTGYNEQFF.

This chain connects TRBV19 to TRBJ1-5, with D possibly being TRBD1 (6 bases). The CDR3 spans 17 residues. V lost 5 bases and J lost 8, with 25 bases in between. The germline gives CDR1 LNHDA, CDR2 SQIVND (reference sequence). The CDR3 here is CASSVQQGQSRVEPQHF. In nucleotides, the CDR3 is TGTGCCAGTAGTGTTCAACAGGGTCAAAGCCGAGTAGAGCCCCAGCATTTT.

This chain connects TRBV4-2 to TRBJ2-3; D uncertain. V lost 0 bases, J lost 0 bases, and 13 bases lay in between. The CDR3 length is 17 residues. Germline-derived CDR1 and CDR2 are LGHNA and YNFKEQ. Written as DNA, the CDR3 is TGTGCCAGCAGCCAAGAAGGAGTCGGCGGTAGCACAGATACGCAGTATTTT. Translation: CASSQEGVGGSTDTQYF.

This chain uses TRBV12-3 or TRBV12-4 with TRBJ1-5; D not resolved. The CDR3 extends over 13 amino acids. V lost 3 bases and J lost 7, with 10 bases in between. CDR3 amino acids: CASSFPGDQPQHF. In DNA form, the CDR3 reads TGTGCCAGCAGTTTCCCAGGTGACCAGCCCCAGCATTTT.

The rearrangement links TRBV5-5 to TRBJ2-5, with 9 bases aligning to TRBD1. Germline V lookup: CDR1 SGHKS, CDR2 YYEKEE (reference sequence). This CDR3 is built from 16 residues. V lost 4 bases and J lost 5; bases outside the gene matches: 12. The CDR3 DNA reads TGTGCCAGCAGCGACCAGACAGGGGGGCTTGGGGAGACCCAGTACTTC. Encoded protein: CASSDQTGGLGETQYF.

This rearrangement joins TRBV28 to TRBJ1-1; D possibly corresponds to TRBD1 (5 bases). V was shortened by 6 bases and J by 0 bases, with 17 bases between the two germline ends. Germline V lookup: CDR1 MDHEN, CDR2 SYDVKM. This CDR3 comprises 16 residues. This CDR3 reads CASSPVVGRLNTEAFF. The CDR3 DNA follows: TGTGCCAGCAGCCCCGTGGTGGGGCGATTGAACACTGAAGCTTTCTTT.

The V gene is TRBV5-1, the J gene TRBJ2-7, with D possibly matching TRBD2 (5 bases). V shed 4 bases and J shed 4 bases, with 12 bases lying between them. The germline V gene has CDR1 SGHRS and CDR2 YFSETQ. CDR3 size: 13 residues. The CDR3 DNA reads TGCGCCAGCAGCACCGGACTGGATTACGAGCAGTACTTC. Its protein product is CASSTGLDYEQYF.

The chain links TRBV6-1 to TRBJ1-1, with a possible D match to TRBD1 (5 bases). The CDR3 contains 14 residues. Trimming pared 3 bases from V and 4 bases from J, leaving 12 bases between. Germline CDR1 reads MNHNS; CDR2 reads SASEGT. DNA of the CDR3: TGTGCCAGCAGTGACGATCGGGGGTTCACTGAAGCTTTCTTT. Protein product: CASSDDRGFTEAFF.

V usage is TRBV10-3 and J usage is TRBJ1-2; D may be TRBD1 (6 bases). Trimming removed 2 bases at V and 2 bases at J, with 9 bases between. This CDR3 region has 14 residues. Germline CDR1 and CDR2: ENHRY and SYGVKD. The CDR3 loop reads CAISEQGWNYGYTF. In nucleotides, the CDR3 is TGTGCCATCAGTGAGCAGGGGTGGAACTATGGCTACACCTTC.

The rearrangement links TRBV4-2 to TRBJ1-2, with TRBD1 identical over 11 bases. Germline CDR1 reads LGHNA; CDR2 reads YNFKEQ. The CDR3 covers 15 residues. Germline trimming cut 1 base from V and 4 bases from J; bases unmatched to any gene: 2. The CDR3 region is CASSQGDRGTYGYTF. The CDR3 DNA reads TGTGCCAGCAGCCAAGGGGACAGGGGGACCTATGGCTACACCTTC.

The chain combines TRBV6-5 with TRBJ2-4, with 7 positions matching TRBD1. Germline V gene data show CDR1 as MNHEY and CDR2 as SVGAGI. V trimming: 7 bases; J trimming: 6 bases; junction bases outside the gene matches: 9. The CDR3 has 14 amino acids. CDR3 amino acids: CASTPIGDRNIQYF. The CDR3 DNA reads TGTGCCAGCACCCCCATTGGGGACAGAAACATTCAGTACTTC.

The rearrangement uses TRBV7-9 and TRBJ2-1; TRBD2 might be the D (6 bases). This CDR3 region has 13 residues. Germline V lookup: CDR1 SEHNR, CDR2 FQNEAQ (reference sequence). Trimming stripped 1 base from V and 6 bases from J, with 7 bases between. The CDR3 bases are TGTGCCAGCAGCTTAGAACTAGCCAATGAGCAGTTCTTC. Its translation: CASSLELANEQFF.

For this clone: This specimen includes other DNA sequences encoding the same CDR3. CDR3 amino acids: CASSPGHPTGNTIYF. Here the CDR3 DNA reads TGTGCCAGCAGTCCCGGACACCCAACTGGAAACACCATATATTTT. The genes are TRBV6-5 and TRBJ1-3; perhaps TRBD1 as D (5 bases). From germline, CDR1 is MNHEY and CDR2 SVGAGI. Trimming removed 5 bases at V and 2 bases at J, with 13 bases between. The CDR3 has 15 residues.

V usage is TRBV14 and J usage is TRBJ2-2, with a possible D match to TRBD2 (5 bases). The CDR3 loop spans 14 amino acids. Looked up from germline, CDR1 is SGHDN and CDR2 is FVKESK. Trimming left V 6 bases short and J 6 bases short, with 14 bases between. CDR3 residues: CASSRTSKAGELFF. The CDR3 DNA reads as TGTGCCAGCAGTCGGACTTCTAAGGCCGGGGAGCTGTTTTTT.

The V and J genes are TRBV28 and TRBJ2-1; D is perhaps TRBD2 (5 bases). The CDR3 loop spans 16 amino acids. V was clipped by 4 bases and J by 0 bases, with 13 bases between them. CDR1 and CDR2 (germline): MDHEN, SYDVKM. The chain's CDR3 is CASSSAAVNSYNEQFF. For the CDR3, the DNA is TGTGCCAGCAGTTCAGCGGCGGTAAACTCCTACAATGAGCAGTTCTTC.

The V gene is TRBV24-1, the J gene TRBJ2-2; 8 nucleotides line up with TRBD2. Germline V gene sequence: CDR1 KGHDR, CDR2 SFDVKD. The length of the CDR3 is 15 residues. The CDR3 bases are TGTGCGACCGGGAGGGAACCCGAGAACACCGGGGAGCTGTTTTTT. Protein product: CATGREPENTGELFF.

The chain carries TRBV7-3 and TRBJ2-3; 8 positions match TRBD2. The germline V gene has CDR1 SGHTA and CDR2 FQGTGA. V shed 5 bases, J shed 4 bases, and the junction held 11 bases outside the gene matches. CDR3 length: 16 amino acids. The CDR3 sequence: CASSDLGGGMADTQYF. Here the CDR3 DNA reads TGTGCCAGCAGCGACCTTGGCGGGGGGATGGCAGATACGCAGTATTTT.

This chain joins TRBV4-1 and TRBJ2-1; 7 nucleotides agree with TRBD2. The CDR3 totals 14 residues. V shed 8 bases and J 10 bases; nucleotides not matched to a gene: 14. Germline loops: CDR1 MGHRA, CDR2 YSYEKL. The CDR3 DNA sequence: TGCGCCAGCGCCCGGGACTACGTCTTAAGCGAGCAGTTCTTC. Translating gives CASARDYVLSEQFF.

This rearrangement joins TRBV25-1 to TRBJ1-3; D gene uncertain. Germline V gives CDR1 MGHDK, CDR2 SYGVNS. Trimming stripped 2 bases from V and 0 bases from J, with 8 bases between. This CDR3 contains 15 residues. CDR3 residues: CASSETPSSGNTIYF. The CDR3 DNA reads as TGTGCCAGCAGTGAAACTCCTAGCTCTGGAAACACCATATATTTT. Together with reference TRBV25-1 and TRBJ1-3, the CDR3 gives the full variable domain: EADIYQTPRYLVIGTGKKITLECSQTMGHDKMYWYQQDPGMELHLIHYSYGVNSTEKGDLSSESTVSRIRTEHFPLTLESARPSHTSQYLCASSETPSSGNTIYFGEGSWLTVV.

The genes are TRBV4-2 and TRBJ2-7; 9 bases fit TRBD2. V lost 0 bases to trimming and J lost 1 base; unmatched junction nucleotides: 7. Germline lookup yields CDR1 LGHNA and CDR2 YNFKEQ. The CDR3 loop spans 17 amino acids. The CDR3 DNA follows: TGTGCCAGCAGCCAAGAACTAGGAGCGGGGGGATCCTACGAGCAGTACTTC. Translation gives CASSQELGAGGSYEQYF.

In the case of this clone: Germline and junction disagree at one end, which may indicate a read error. The chain links TRBV12-3 or TRBV12-4 to TRBJ1-4; D unclear. This CDR3 is built from 12 residues. In DNA form, the CDR3 reads TGTGCCAGCAGTTGGTCAGAGGAAAGACTGTTTTTT. It encodes CASSWSEERLFF.

The chain joins TRBV7-2 to TRBJ2-7; TRBD1 matches at 10 bases. CDR1 and CDR2 (germline): SGHTA, FQGNSA. The CDR3 is 15 residues long. V lost 1 base and J lost 3; bases outside the gene matches: 3. The chain's CDR3 is CASSLDRDRGYEQYF. The CDR3 DNA reads as TGTGCCAGCAGCTTAGATCGGGACAGGGGCTACGAGCAGTACTTC.

J is TRBJ2-3 and V is TRBV7-9; 7 bases are a match to TRBD2. Germline V CDR1 and CDR2: SEHNR, FQNEAQ (reference sequence). This CDR3 is built from 14 residues. V was clipped by 3 bases and J by 8 bases; unmatched bases: 8. The CDR3 here is CASSLSWGGPTQYF. As DNA, the CDR3 is TGTGCCAGCAGCTTGAGCTGGGGAGGGCCTACGCAGTATTTT.

V and J are TRBV11-2 and TRBJ1-6; possible D gene TRBD1, 5 bases. This CDR3 has 16 residues. Trimming removed 0 bases at V and 4 bases at J, with 10 bases between. Germline V lookup: CDR1 SGHAT, CDR2 FQNNGV. CDR3 sequence reads: CASSLDGQGYNSPLHF. CDR3 coding DNA: TGTGCCAGCAGCTTAGATGGGCAGGGTTATAATTCACCCCTCCACTTT.